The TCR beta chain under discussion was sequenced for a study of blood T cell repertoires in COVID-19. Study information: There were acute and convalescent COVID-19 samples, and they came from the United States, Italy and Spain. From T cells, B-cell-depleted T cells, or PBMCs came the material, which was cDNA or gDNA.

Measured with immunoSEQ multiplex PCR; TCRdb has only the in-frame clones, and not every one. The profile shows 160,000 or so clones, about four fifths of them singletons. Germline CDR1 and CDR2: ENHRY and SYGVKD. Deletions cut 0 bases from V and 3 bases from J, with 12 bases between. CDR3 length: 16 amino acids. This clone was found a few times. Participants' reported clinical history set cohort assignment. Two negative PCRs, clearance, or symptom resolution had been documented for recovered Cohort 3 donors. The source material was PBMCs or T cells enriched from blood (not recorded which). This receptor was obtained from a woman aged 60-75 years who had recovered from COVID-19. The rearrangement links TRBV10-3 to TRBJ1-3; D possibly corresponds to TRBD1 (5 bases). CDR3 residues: CAISESSQGYGNTIYF. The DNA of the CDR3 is TGTGCCATCAGTGAGTCCTCGCAGGGATATGGAAACACCATATATTTT.